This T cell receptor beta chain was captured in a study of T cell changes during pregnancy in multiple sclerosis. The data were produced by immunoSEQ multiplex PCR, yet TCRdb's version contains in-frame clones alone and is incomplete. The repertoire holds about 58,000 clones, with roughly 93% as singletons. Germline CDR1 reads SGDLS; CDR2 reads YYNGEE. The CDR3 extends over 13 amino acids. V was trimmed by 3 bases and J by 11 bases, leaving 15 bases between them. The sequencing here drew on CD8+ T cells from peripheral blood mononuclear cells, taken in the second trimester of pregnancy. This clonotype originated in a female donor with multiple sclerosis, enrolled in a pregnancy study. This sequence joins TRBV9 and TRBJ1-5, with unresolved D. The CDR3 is CASSACEACSQHF. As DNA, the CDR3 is TGTGCCAGCAGCGCATGTGAGGCCTGCTCCCAGCATTTT.